This TCR beta chain derives from a study of T-cell memory formation after mild COVID-19. TCRdb analysed the 5' RACE reads with MiXCR anew, one entry per CDR3 protein. The table lists fewer than 95,000 distinct CDR3 sequences, about 13% of them singletons. The receptor was isolated from an adult woman who had mild COVID-19 (a few samples of this study predate the infection). Cell type and time point are not known. Material: PBMCs or a T cell subset sorted from them (not recorded which).

The chain's CDR3 is CASSEGQGIEGEQFF. CDR3 nucleotides: TGCGCCAGCAGCGAGGGACAGGGTATCGAGGGGGAGCAGTTCTTC. The chain employs TRBV5-1 and TRBJ2-1, with 9 bases matching TRBD1. Germline V lookup: CDR1 SGHRS, CDR2 YFSETQ. V dropped 4 bases and J dropped 10; count of bases not matched to a gene: 12. The CDR3 length is 15 residues. Variable domain in full (rest from reference TRBV5-1 and TRBJ2-1): KAGVTQTPRYLIKTRGQQVTLSCSPISGHRSVSWYQQTPGQGLQFLFEYFSETQRNKGNFPGRFSGRQFSNSRSEMNVSTLELGDSALYLCASSEGQGIEGEQFFGPGTRLTVL.